This T cell receptor (beta chain) came from a study of blood T cell dynamics during melanoma immunotherapy. The CDR3 extends over 15 amino acids. The germline V and J ends were trimmed by 5 bases and 4 bases, with 17 bases remaining between them. CDR1 MDHEN and CDR2 SYDVKM come from the germline V gene. As for time point: week 3, after first cycle of checkpoint inhibitor. Using immunoSEQ multiplex PCR, the repertoire was profiled, and TCRdb retains in-frame clones only, with some absent. This table holds around 20,000 clones, approximately 90% found once. The input for sequencing was blood, taken from a patient treated with checkpoint blockade. This chain links TRBV28 with TRBJ1-1; unclear D gene. This clonotype was obtained from a human donor with melanoma. CDR3: CASSPTRGWTTEAFF. CDR3 in DNA: TGTGCCAGCAGTCCCACCCGGGGATGGACCACTGAAGCTTTCTTT.